Listed below are T cell receptor beta chains from one sample, sequenced in a study of T cells in Graves' hyperthyroidism and ophthalmopathy. One entry per CDR3 protein, called by TCRdb with MiXCR from the multiplex PCR reads. The sample includes roughly 400,000 distinct CDR3 sequences, about 15% of them seen just once. The sequencing sample was made of blood. The receptors derive from a woman under 30 with Graves' hyperthyroidism that later progressed to Graves' ophthalmopathy. The CDR3 runs from the conserved cysteine through the conserved F or W. D genes are given only for firm matches. Clone size appears in some rows only: once, few, many, or a class for an expanded clone.

size: many
J: TRBJ1-6
V: TRBV28
D: .
CDR3: CASRSELEEVTYNSPLHF
DNA: TGTGCCAGCAGATCGGAGTTGGAGGAAGTGACCTATAATTCACCCCTCCACTTT

size: .
J: TRBJ2-3
V: TRBV11-3
D: TRBD2
CDR3: CASSPGLAATDTQYF
DNA: TGTGCCAGCAGCCCCGGACTAGCGGCCACAGATACGCAGTATTTT

size: .
J: TRBJ2-7
V: TRBV3-1
D: .
CDR3: CASSHNVGTLTYEQYF
DNA: TGTGCCAGCAGCCACAACGTAGGGACGCTTACCTACGAGCAGTACTTC

size: many
J: TRBJ2-3
V: TRBV10-3
D: TRBD2
CDR3: CAIARASGSPDTQYF
DNA: TGTGCCATCGCAAGGGCTAGCGGGAGCCCAGATACGCAGTATTTT

size: many
J: TRBJ2-5
V: TRBV27
D: TRBD2
CDR3: CASSKRELETQYF
DNA: TGTGCCAGCAGTAAGCGGGAACTAGAGACCCAGTACTTC

size: many
J: TRBJ1-3
V: TRBV28
D: .
CDR3: CASSPRVFGNTIYF
DNA: TGTGCCAGCAGTCCCAGGGTATTTGGAAACACCATATATTTT

size: .
J: TRBJ1-6
V: TRBV4-1
D: .
CDR3: CASSFAGGPDFSSPLHF
DNA: TGCGCCAGCAGCTTTGCGGGGGGGCCGGACTTTAGTTCACCCCTCCACTTT

size: few
J: TRBJ1-6
V: TRBV9
D: TRBD1
CDR3: CASSVETGGSYNSPLHF
DNA: TGTGCCAGCAGCGTAGAGACAGGGGGCTCCTATAATTCACCCCTCCACTTT

size: .
J: TRBJ2-1
V: TRBV24-1
D: TRBD2
CDR3: CATSDSGVSGNSYNEQFF
DNA: TGTGCCACCAGTGATTCTGGGGTTAGCGGGAATTCCTACAATGAGCAGTTCTTC

size: many
J: TRBJ1-5
V: TRBV6-1
D: TRBD1
CDR3: CASSRQGHNQPQHF
DNA: TGTGCCAGCAGCCGACAGGGTCACAATCAGCCCCAGCATTTT

size: .
J: TRBJ2-7
V: TRBV12-3/TRBV12-4
D: .
CDR3: CVSSLGTKQYF
DNA: TGTGTCAGCAGTTTAGGGACGAAGCAGTACTTC

size: .
J: TRBJ1-1
V: TRBV4-1
D: .
CDR3: CASSHMGTANTEAFF
DNA: TGCGCCAGCAGCCACATGGGGACGGCGAACACTGAAGCTTTCTTT

size: many
J: TRBJ2-1
V: TRBV7-9
D: TRBD1
CDR3: CASSPGTDNEQFF
DNA: TGTGCCAGCAGCCCCGGGACAGACAATGAGCAGTTCTTC

size: many
J: TRBJ2-1
V: TRBV20-1
D: TRBD2
CDR3: CSASGESSYNEQFF
DNA: TGCAGTGCGAGCGGGGAAAGCTCCTACAATGAGCAGTTCTTC

size: many
J: TRBJ2-3
V: TRBV28
D: .
CDR3: CASRKRIVGDTQYF
DNA: TGTGCCAGCAGAAAACGCATAGTGGGAGATACGCAGTATTTT

size: many
J: TRBJ2-7
V: TRBV2
D: TRBD2
CDR3: CASSDEPGGRDEQYF
DNA: TGTGCCAGCAGTGACGAGCCGGGCGGGAGGGACGAGCAGTACTTC

size: .
J: TRBJ2-3
V: TRBV5-8
D: .
CDR3: CAIVSGTDTQYF
DNA: TGTGCCATCGTCTCCGGGACAGATACGCAGTATTTT

size: few
J: TRBJ2-5
V: TRBV5-6
D: .
CDR3: CASSLRTSTYAQYF
DNA: TGTGCCAGCAGCTTGCGAACTAGCACATATGCCCAGTACTTC

size: .
J: TRBJ2-4
V: TRBV15
D: .
CDR3: CATSRAGGPKNIQYF
DNA: TGTGCCACCAGCAGAGCTGGGGGGCCCAAAAACATTCAGTACTTC

size: many
J: TRBJ2-2
V: TRBV7-3
D: TRBD2
CDR3: CASSFSGTSGTGELFF
DNA: TGTGCCAGCAGCTTTTCCGGGACTAGCGGGACCGGGGAGCTGTTTTTT

size: many
J: TRBJ2-1
V: TRBV4-3
D: TRBD2
CDR3: CASSQNPGTSYYNEQFF
DNA: TGCGCCAGCAGCCAAAACCCCGGGACTAGCTACTACAATGAGCAGTTCTTC

size: many
J: TRBJ2-5
V: TRBV28
D: TRBD2
CDR3: CASSPTSGRRDQYF
DNA: TGTGCCAGCAGTCCGACTAGCGGGAGAAGGGACCAGTACTTC

size: .
J: TRBJ1-4
V: TRBV5-6
D: .
CDR3: CASSPEGRVNEKLFF
DNA: TGTGCCAGCAGCCCTGAAGGCAGGGTGAATGAAAAACTGTTTTTT

size: few
J: TRBJ1-2
V: TRBV29-1
D: .
CDR3: CSVEEGVGKDYGYTF
DNA: TGCAGCGTTGAAGAGGGGGTAGGGAAGGACTATGGCTACACCTTC

size: many
J: TRBJ2-7
V: TRBV28
D: .
CDR3: CASSLPGGQSYEQYF
DNA: TGTGCCAGCAGTTTACCGGGTGGGCAGTCCTACGAGCAGTACTTC

size: many
J: TRBJ2-7
V: TRBV6-1
D: .
CDR3: CASSPDSNYEQYF
DNA: TGTGCCAGCAGTCCGGACAGCAACTACGAGCAGTACTTC

size: many
J: TRBJ2-1
V: TRBV10-3
D: TRBD2
CDR3: CAISGVSSGYNEQFF
DNA: TGTGCCATCAGTGGGGTTTCTAGCGGTTACAATGAGCAGTTCTTC

size: .
J: TRBJ2-7
V: TRBV27
D: .
CDR3: CASSFTGVGGEQYF
DNA: TGTGCCAGCAGTTTCACTGGAGTCGGGGGCGAGCAGTACTTC

size: many
J: TRBJ2-3
V: TRBV27
D: .
CDR3: CASSLQRDTDTQYF
DNA: TGTGCCAGCAGTTTGCAGCGAGACACAGATACGCAGTATTTT

size: few
J: TRBJ2-1
V: TRBV27
D: TRBD1
CDR3: CASSLMVLGGAIYNEQFF
DNA: TGTGCCAGCAGTTTAATGGTTTTAGGGGGCGCGATATACAATGAGCAGTTCTTC

size: .
J: TRBJ2-4
V: TRBV19
D: TRBD2
CDR3: CASGNSGRGDIQYF
DNA: TGTGCCAGTGGGAATAGCGGGCGAGGGGACATTCAGTACTTC

size: many
J: TRBJ1-3
V: TRBV5-1
D: .
CDR3: CASSPGDSGNTIYF
DNA: TGCGCCAGCAGCCCCGGTGACTCTGGAAACACCATATATTTT

size: once
J: TRBJ2-2
V: TRBV5-5
D: .
CDR3: CASSSTGQPTGERFF
DNA: TGTGCCAGCAGCTCGACGGGACAACCCACCGGGGAGCGGTTTTTT

size: few
J: TRBJ2-5
V: TRBV7-2
D: .
CDR3: CASSRTYETQYF
DNA: TGTGCCAGCAGCCGTACATATGAGACCCAGTACTTC

size: .
J: TRBJ2-1
V: TRBV27
D: .
CDR3: CASSPLSRLAEVHEQFF
DNA: TGTGCCAGCAGTCCACTCTCGCGGCTAGCCGAAGTCCATGAGCAGTTCTTC